This T cell receptor (beta chain) was found in a study of blood T cell repertoires in COVID-19. Overall study: The study drew acute and convalescent COVID-19 samples from the United States, Italy and Spain. PBMCs, B-cell-depleted T cells, or T cells were the source of the cDNA or gDNA that made up the material.

The length of the CDR3 is 16 residues. V was clipped by 0 bases and J by 8 bases; unmatched bases: 4. Germline V gene sequence: CDR1 MGHRA, CDR2 YSYEKL. Some clones are missing from TCRdb's copy, which holds only in-frame ones; the method was immunoSEQ multiplex PCR. The sample lists around 41,000 clones, approximately 90% seen once, with roughly 4.8% in the top ten. The V gene is TRBV4-1, the J gene TRBJ1-4; 12 bases are shared with TRBD1. This clonotype was sampled from a human donor in a cohort sampled during active COVID-19. The sequenced sample consisted of peripheral blood. In DNA, the CDR3 is TGCGCCAGCAGCCAAGATCGGGGGACAGGGGGCGAAAAACTGTTTTTT. This sequence encodes CASSQDRGTGGEKLFF.